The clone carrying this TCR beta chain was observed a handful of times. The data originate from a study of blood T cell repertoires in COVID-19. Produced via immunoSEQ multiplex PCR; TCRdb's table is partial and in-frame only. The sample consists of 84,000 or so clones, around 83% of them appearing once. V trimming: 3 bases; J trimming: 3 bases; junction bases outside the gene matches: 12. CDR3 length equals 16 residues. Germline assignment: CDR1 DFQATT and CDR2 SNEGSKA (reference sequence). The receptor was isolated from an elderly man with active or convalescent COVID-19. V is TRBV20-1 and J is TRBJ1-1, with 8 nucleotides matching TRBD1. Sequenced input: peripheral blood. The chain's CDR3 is CSASSQQDRVDTEAFF. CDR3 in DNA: TGCAGTGCTAGTAGCCAACAGGACAGGGTCGACACTGAAGCTTTCTTT.